This T cell receptor beta chain was recovered during a study of T-cell reconstitution after alpha-beta-depleted transplantation in children. Germline V gene lookup returns CDR1 SQVTM and CDR2 ANQGSEA. The CDR3 extends over 12 amino acids. V was cut by 6 bases and J by 1 base, with 9 bases left in between. This clonotype was counted only a few times. Researchers prepared the TCRbeta library using unique molecular identifiers, the study reports. TCRdb used MiXCR to reprocess the PCR reads, holding one entry per CDR3 protein. The sample lists just under 550,000 distinct CDR3 sequences, roughly 18% occurring once.

This receptor was taken from a human donor who donated a stem cell graft to a child with acute lymphoblastic leukemia. The specimen was PBMCs from the stem cell graft donor, collected from the stem cell graft. V gene TRBV29-1 combines with J gene TRBJ1-1, with no clear D. The CDR3 protein is CSVGLRNTEAFF. CDR3 coding DNA: TGCAGCGTCGGACTACGGAACACTGAAGCTTTCTTT.